These 17 T cell receptor beta chains came from one sample sequenced in a study of OX40 agonist ivuxolimab in advanced cancers. Profiling relied on immunoSEQ multiplex PCR, and the TCRdb table lists in-frame clones only, not all of them. The table records around 100,000 clones, roughly nine tenths of them present only once. Specimen: CD4+ or CD8+ T cells sorted from blood, collected in a trial of the OX40 agonist ivuxolimab. These receptors were collected from an adult with an advanced solid tumor such as melanoma, head and neck, liver or kidney cancer.

The V and J genes are TRBV11-2 and TRBJ1-2, with TRBD1 matching over 8 bases. This CDR3 has 15 residues. Germline CDR1 and CDR2: SGHAT and FQNNGV. V dropped 2 bases and J dropped 8; count of bases not matched to a gene: 10. This CDR3 is CASSLTGGAAEGYTF. The CDR3 region has the DNA TGTGCCAGCAGCTTAACAGGGGGGGCCGCCGAGGGCTACACCTTC.

This clone was counted once. The rearrangement uses TRBV29-1 and TRBJ2-2; D is unresolved. Trimming took 5 bases from V and 2 from J, leaving 6 bases between them. The CDR3 is 12 residues long. CDR1 and CDR2 (germline): SQVTM, ANQGSEA. The CDR3 here is CSVRHNTGELFF. DNA of the CDR3: TGCAGCGTTCGCCATAACACCGGGGAGCTGTTTTTT.

The chain employs TRBV5-1 and TRBJ2-3; TRBD1 is a possible D gene (7 bases). V lost 5 bases, J lost 11 bases, and 15 bases lay in between. Germline CDR1 SGHRS, CDR2 YFSETQ. The CDR3 runs 12 residues. The DNA of the CDR3 is TGCGCCAGCAGTTCCCAGGGGGGTGAGCAGTATTTT. It translates to CASSSQGGEQYF. Supplemented by reference TRBV5-1 and TRBJ2-3, the full variable domain reads KAGVTQTPRYLIKTRGQQVTLSCSPISGHRSVSWYQQTPGQGLQFLFEYFSETQRNKGNFPGRFSGRQFSNSRSEMNVSTLELGDSALYLCASSSQGGEQYFGPGTRLTVL.

V usage is TRBV28 and J usage is TRBJ1-3; D is unresolved. From germline, CDR1 is MDHEN and CDR2 SYDVKM. CDR3 length: 15 amino acids. Trimming shortened V by 5 bases and J by 1 base, and 12 bases separated the two germline ends. This chain's CDR3 is CASSPDGMSGNTIYF. The CDR3 coding sequence is TGTGCCAGCAGTCCCGACGGGATGTCTGGAAACACCATATATTTT.

V usage is TRBV9 and J usage is TRBJ2-1; 9 positions match TRBD2. J lost 8 bases, V lost 3 bases, and 12 bases had no gene match. Germline loops: CDR1 SGDLS, CDR2 YYNGEE. There are 16 residues in the CDR3. The CDR3 loop reads CASSGPRREGNDEQFF. For the CDR3, the DNA is TGTGCCAGCAGCGGCCCAAGGCGGGAGGGAAACGATGAGCAGTTCTTC.

J is TRBJ1-5 and V is TRBV10-2; D not resolved. This CDR3 comprises 14 residues. CDR1 is WSHSY, CDR2 SAAADI, per germline. Between the trimmed V and J ends, which lost 0 bases and 6 bases, there was a span of 9 bases. The CDR3 DNA reads TGCGCCAGCAGTGAGTCTGGGAGCGGTCAGCCCCAGCATTTT. Amino acids: CASSESGSGQPQHF.

This chain links TRBV19 with TRBJ2-1, with 10 bases aligning to TRBD2. CDR3 size: 15 residues. Trimming removed 3 bases from V and 5 bases from J; junction bases left unmatched: 4. The germline gives CDR1 LNHDA, CDR2 SQIVND (reference sequence). The CDR3 nucleotides are TGTGCCAGTAGTATGATCCTAGCGGGAGACAATGAGCAGTTCTTC. As protein: CASSMILAGDNEQFF.

This chain connects TRBV30 to TRBJ1-2; maybe TRBD1 (6 bases). Deletions cut 5 bases from V and 2 bases from J, with 9 bases between. The CDR3 is 12 amino acids. From germline, CDR1 is GTSNPN and CDR2 SVGIG (reference sequence). The CDR3 loop is CAWGQLNYGYTF. CDR3 nucleotide sequence: TGTGCCTGGGGACAGTTAAACTATGGCTACACCTTC.

This chain joins TRBV7-2 and TRBJ2-7, with 7 bases lining up with TRBD1. CDR3 length: 14 amino acids. The V gene end was trimmed by 2 bases and the J gene end by 6 bases; junction bases not matched to a gene: 7. CDR1 SGHTA and CDR2 FQGNSA come from the germline V gene. The CDR3 loop reads CASSLHTGAGEQYF. The CDR3 DNA reads as TGTGCCAGCAGCTTACATACAGGGGCTGGCGAGCAGTACTTC.

V gene TRBV15 combines with J gene TRBJ2-1, with 9 bases lining up with TRBD1. V shed 3 bases and J 2 bases; nucleotides not matched to a gene: 8. The V gene's germline CDR1 is LNHNV and CDR2 YYDKDF (reference sequence). This CDR3 is 17 amino acids long. CDR3: CATSSRTGATPYNEQFF. The CDR3 region has the DNA TGTGCCACCAGCAGCCGGACAGGGGCTACCCCCTACAATGAGCAGTTCTTC.

V and J are TRBV6-1 and TRBJ2-5, with 7 bases aligning to TRBD2. CDR1 MNHNS and CDR2 SASEGT come from the germline V gene. Trimming at V came to 5 bases and at J to 4 bases, leaving 1 base not matched to a gene. CDR3 length equals 12 residues. CDR3 protein: CASSTGGETQYF. The CDR3 DNA reads TGTGCCAGCAGTACGGGGGGAGAGACCCAGTACTTC.

This chain links TRBV5-6 with TRBJ1-2; D unresolved. CDR1 is SGHDT, CDR2 YYEEEE, per germline. V shed 1 base and J shed 7 bases, with 11 bases lying between them. The CDR3 extends over 13 amino acids. The CDR3 protein is CASSLRTLGGYTF. DNA for the CDR3: TGTGCCAGCAGCTTGAGAACCTTGGGTGGCTACACCTTC. The full variable domain, with the rest looked up from reference TRBV5-6 and TRBJ1-2, is DAGVTQSPTHLIKTRGQQVTLRCSPKSGHDTVSWYQQALGQGPQFIFQYYEEEERQRGNFPDRFSGHQFPNYSSELNVNALLLGDSALYLCASSLRTLGGYTFGSGTRLTVV.

CDR3 protein: CASSSSPRDLHRGTGELFF. CDR3 bases: TGTGCCAGCAGCTCTTCCCCCCGGGACCTCCATAGAGGCACCGGGGAGCTGTTTTTT. This chain connects TRBV5-8 to TRBJ2-2, with D tentatively TRBD1 or TRBD2 (5 bases each). The CDR3 spans 19 residues. The V and J ends lost 3 bases and 4 bases respectively, with 25 bases between them. CDR1 is SGHTS, CDR2 YDEGEE, per germline.

The J gene is TRBJ2-5, the V gene TRBV5-6, with D possibly matching TRBD2 (7 bases). This CDR3 spans 15 amino acids. Germline V gene data show CDR1 as SGHDT and CDR2 as YYEEEE. Trimming took off 6 bases at V and 5 bases at J, with 20 bases between the two ends. The CDR3 sequence: CASTPPGLGGETQYF. CDR3 coding DNA: TGTGCCAGCACCCCGCCAGGACTAGGGGGGGAGACCCAGTACTTC.

The CDR3 reads CASSPRLGTDTQYF. The CDR3 coding sequence is TGTGCCAGCAGCCCCCGCCTGGGCACAGATACGCAGTATTTT. The genes are TRBV11-2 and TRBJ2-3; D remains unclear. CDR1 and CDR2 (germline): SGHAT, FQNNGV. Trimming stripped 5 bases from V and 1 base from J, with 10 bases between. The CDR3 sequence is 14 residues long.

J is TRBJ1-1 and V is TRBV6-5; D unclear. Germline loops: CDR1 MNHEY, CDR2 SVGAGI. Trimming left V 6 bases short and J 7 bases short, with 18 bases between. The length of the CDR3 is 14 residues. CDR3 sequence: CASSPRSPRDEAFF. The DNA for the CDR3 is TGTGCCAGCAGCCCACGGAGCCCAAGGGATGAAGCTTTCTTT.

This chain links TRBV18 with TRBJ2-5; D unclear. There are 18 residues in the CDR3. Trimming removed 2 bases at V and 2 bases at J, with 21 bases between. The germline V gene has CDR1 KGHSH and CDR2 LQKENI. CDR3 in DNA: TGTGCCAGCTCACCAAATTATTCCAGGCTTTCGGAGCAAGAGACCCAGTACTTC. Translation gives CASSPNYSRLSEQETQYF.